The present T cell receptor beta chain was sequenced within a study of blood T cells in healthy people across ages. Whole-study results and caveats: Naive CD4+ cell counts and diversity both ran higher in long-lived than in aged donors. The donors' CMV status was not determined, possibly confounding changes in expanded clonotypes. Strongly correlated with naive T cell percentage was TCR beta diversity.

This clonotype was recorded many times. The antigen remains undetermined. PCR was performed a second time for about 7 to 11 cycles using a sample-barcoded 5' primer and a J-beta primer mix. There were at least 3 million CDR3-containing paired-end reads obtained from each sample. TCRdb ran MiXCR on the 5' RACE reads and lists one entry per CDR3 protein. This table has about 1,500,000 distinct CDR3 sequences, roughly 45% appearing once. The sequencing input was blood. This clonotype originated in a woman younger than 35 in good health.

The chain's CDR3 is CASSYSGAGYGYTF. The CDR3 DNA follows: TGTGCCAGCAGTTACAGTGGAGCAGGCTATGGCTACACCTTC. The V gene is TRBV6-6, the J gene TRBJ1-2; D is ambiguous. Germline V lookup: CDR1 MNHNY, CDR2 SVGAGI (reference sequence). The V end was cut by 2 bases, the J end by 4 bases, with 11 bases between. The CDR3 consists of 14 residues.